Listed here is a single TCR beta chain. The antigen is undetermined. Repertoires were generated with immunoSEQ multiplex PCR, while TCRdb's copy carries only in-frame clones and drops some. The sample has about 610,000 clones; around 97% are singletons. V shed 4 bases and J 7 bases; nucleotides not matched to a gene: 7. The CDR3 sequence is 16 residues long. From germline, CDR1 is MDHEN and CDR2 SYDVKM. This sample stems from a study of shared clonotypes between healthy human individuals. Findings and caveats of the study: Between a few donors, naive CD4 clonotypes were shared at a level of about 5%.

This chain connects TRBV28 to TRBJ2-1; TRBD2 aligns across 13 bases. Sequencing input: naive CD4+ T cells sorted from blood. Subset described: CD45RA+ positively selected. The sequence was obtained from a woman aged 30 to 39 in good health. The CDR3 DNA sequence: TGTGCCAGCAGTTCCTGGGGGACTAGCGGGGTTAATGAGCAGTTCTTC. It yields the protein CASSSWGTSGVNEQFF. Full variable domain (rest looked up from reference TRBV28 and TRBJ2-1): DVKVTQSSRYLVKRTGEKVFLECVQDMDHENMFWYRQDPGLGLRLIYFSYDVKMKEKGDIPEGYSVSREKKERFSLILESASTNQTSMYLCASSSWGTSGVNEQFFGPGTRLTVL.